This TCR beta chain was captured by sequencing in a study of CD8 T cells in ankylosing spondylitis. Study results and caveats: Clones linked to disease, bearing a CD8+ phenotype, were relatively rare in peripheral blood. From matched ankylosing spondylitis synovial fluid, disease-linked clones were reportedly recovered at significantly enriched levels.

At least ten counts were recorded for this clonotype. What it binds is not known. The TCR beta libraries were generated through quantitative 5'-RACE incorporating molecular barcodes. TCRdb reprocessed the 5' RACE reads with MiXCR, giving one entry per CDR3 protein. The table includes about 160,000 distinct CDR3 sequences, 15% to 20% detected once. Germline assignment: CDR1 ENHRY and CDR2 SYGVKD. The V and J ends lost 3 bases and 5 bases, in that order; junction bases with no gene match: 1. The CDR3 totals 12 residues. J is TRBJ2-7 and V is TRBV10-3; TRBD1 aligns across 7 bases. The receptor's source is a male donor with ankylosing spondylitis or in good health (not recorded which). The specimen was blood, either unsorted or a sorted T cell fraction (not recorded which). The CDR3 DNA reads TGTGCCATCAGTGAAGGGGGCAACGAGCAGTACTTC. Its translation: CAISEGGNEQYF.